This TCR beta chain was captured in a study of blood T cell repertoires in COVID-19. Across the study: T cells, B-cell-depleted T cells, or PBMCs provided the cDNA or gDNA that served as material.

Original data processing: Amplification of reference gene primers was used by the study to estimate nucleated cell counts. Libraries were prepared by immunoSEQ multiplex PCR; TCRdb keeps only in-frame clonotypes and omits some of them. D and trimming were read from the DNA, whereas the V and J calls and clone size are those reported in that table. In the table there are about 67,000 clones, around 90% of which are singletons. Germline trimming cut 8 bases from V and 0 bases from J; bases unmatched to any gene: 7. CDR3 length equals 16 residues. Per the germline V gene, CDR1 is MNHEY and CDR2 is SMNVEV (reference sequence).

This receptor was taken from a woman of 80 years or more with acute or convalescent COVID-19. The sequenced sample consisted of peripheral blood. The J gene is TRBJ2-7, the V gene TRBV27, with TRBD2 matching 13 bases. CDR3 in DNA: TGTGCCAGCCACGGACTAGCGGGGGTCCGCTCCTACGAGCAGTACTTC. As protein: CASHGLAGVRSYEQYF.